This record looks at one TCR beta chain sequence and its context. The data stem from a study of blood T cell repertoires in COVID-19. Overall study: Nucleic acid was either cDNA or gDNA, and it came from T cells, B-cell-depleted T cells, or PBMCs.

The V and J ends lost 4 bases and 5 bases respectively, with 14 bases between them. Germline V gives CDR1 MGHRA, CDR2 YSYEKL. This CDR3 has 14 residues. TCRdb keeps only in-frame clones here, not all; method: immunoSEQ multiplex PCR. There are approximately 180,000 clones in the sample; over 75% occur only once, and 9.5% to 12% lies in the top ten. The TCR originated in a human donor with active or convalescent COVID-19. The donor label of this sample is uncertain. The J gene is TRBJ1-2, the V gene TRBV4-1; no reliable D call. Sequencing used peripheral blood. The CDR3 bases are TGCGCCAGCAGCCCTCATTTAGACAAATATGGCTACACCTTC. It specifies CASSPHLDKYGYTF.